One sample yielded the 27 T cell receptor beta chains listed below, sequenced in a study of T cell responses to AZD1222 COVID-19 vaccine. Produced via immunoSEQ multiplex PCR; TCRdb's table is partial and in-frame only. Of roughly 150,000 clones in the sample, roughly nine tenths were seen once. The sample was peripheral blood, taken on day 0 of AZD1222 vaccination. Receptors originate from an adult in good health.

This clone was seen only once. This chain joins TRBV3-1 (or the pseudogene TRBV3-2) and TRBJ1-5, with 12 bases aligning to TRBD1. Germline V lookup: CDR1 LGHDT, CDR2 YNNKEL (reference sequence). This CDR3 has 17 residues. Trimming at V came to 10 bases and at J to 2 bases, leaving 12 bases not matched to a gene. CDR3 in amino acids: CAIRPGQGATRNQPQHF. CDR3 DNA: TGTGCCATCAGACCGGGACAGGGGGCTACGCGCAATCAGCCCCAGCATTTT.

The rearrangement links TRBV30 to TRBJ1-5; the D is unclear. The V gene lost 2 bases and the J gene lost 7 bases, with 15 bases spanning the gap. CDR1 is GTSNPN, CDR2 SVGIG, per germline (reference sequence). This CDR3 spans 14 amino acids. The CDR3 here is CAWSSDLREQPQHF. The CDR3 nucleotides are TGTGCCTGGAGTTCGGACCTAAGGGAACAGCCCCAGCATTTT. Drawing the rest from reference TRBV30 and TRBJ1-5, the complete variable domain is SQTIHQWPATLVQPVGSPLSLECTVEGTSNPNLYWYRQAAGRGLQLLFYSVGIGQISSEVPQNLSASRPQDRQFILSSKKLLLSDSGFYLCAWSSDLREQPQHFGDGTRLSIL.

CDR3 sequence reads: CASRRVGSLGAEQYF. DNA for the CDR3: TGTGCCAGCAGACGCGTCGGGAGCCTTGGCGCCGAGCAGTACTTC. The genes are TRBV27 and TRBJ2-7; a weak D match, TRBD2 (6 bases). This CDR3 comprises 15 residues. V lost 6 bases, J lost 6 bases, and 21 bases lay in between. Germline values: CDR1 MNHEY, CDR2 SMNVEV (reference sequence).

The chain links TRBV19 to TRBJ1-5; TRBD1 aligns across 7 bases. Per the germline V gene, CDR1 is LNHDA and CDR2 is SQIVND (reference sequence). The CDR3 runs to 13 residues. Germline trimming cut 6 bases from V and 3 bases from J; bases unmatched to any gene: 2. CDR3 sequence reads: CASRTGTNQPQHF. The DNA of the CDR3 is TGTGCCAGTAGGACAGGGACCAATCAGCCCCAGCATTTT.

The chain combines TRBV9 with TRBJ1-2; D possibly corresponds to TRBD1 (6 bases). The CDR3 totals 15 residues. Germline V gene data show CDR1 as SGDLS and CDR2 as YYNGEE. The V end lost 3 bases, the J end lost 6 bases, and 18 bases lay between the germline ends. Here the CDR3 DNA reads TGTGCCAGCAGCGCGGGAACAGGGAGGGGGAATGGCTACACCTTC. Protein sequence: CASSAGTGRGNGYTF.

CDR3 loop: CASSQVRGGYEQYF. The CDR3 DNA sequence: TGTGCCAGCAGCCAAGTTCGCGGGGGCTACGAGCAGTACTTC. This sequence joins TRBV14 and TRBJ2-7; 7 nucleotides agree with TRBD2. Germline-derived CDR1 and CDR2 are SGHDN and FVKESK. Trimming took 1 base from V and 3 from J; bases not matched to a gene: 3. The CDR3 runs 14 residues.

The genes are TRBV28 and TRBJ2-7; 7 bases are shared with TRBD2. V dropped 8 bases and J dropped 4; count of bases not matched to a gene: 11. Germline assignment: CDR1 MDHEN and CDR2 SYDVKM. There are 14 residues in the CDR3. The CDR3 loop reads CASVPGLAVYEQYF. CDR3 bases: TGTGCCAGCGTTCCGGGGCTAGCGGTTTACGAGCAGTACTTC.

The chain combines TRBV5-1 with TRBJ1-1, with 7 bases fitting TRBD1. Germline V gives CDR1 SGHRS, CDR2 YFSETQ. The CDR3 spans 14 residues. Trimming took 2 bases from V and 7 from J; bases not matched to a gene: 8. CDR3 in amino acids: CASSLPTGSVEAFF. CDR3 DNA sequence: TGCGCCAGCAGCTTACCGACAGGGAGTGTTGAAGCTTTCTTT.

The gene calls are TRBV4-3 and TRBJ1-1; D remains ambiguous. The CDR3 has 13 amino acids. Germline lookup yields CDR1 LGHNA and CDR2 YSLEER. Trimming pared 0 bases from V and 7 bases from J, leaving 9 bases between. For the CDR3, the DNA is TGCGCCAGCAGCCAAGAATGGGGAAGTGAAGCTTTCTTT. Translated: CASSQEWGSEAFF.

The CDR3 protein is CASSYLGGISYEQYF. CDR3 nucleotide sequence: TGTGCCAGCAGTTACCTCGGGGGGATATCCTACGAGCAGTACTTC. V gene TRBV6-2 or TRBV6-3 combines with J gene TRBJ2-7; 7 bases line up with TRBD2. With 2 bases clipped from V and 1 base from J, the junction kept 5 bases outside the gene matches. The CDR3 has 15 residues. Germline V gene lookup returns CDR1 MNHEY and CDR2 SVGEGT.

The J gene is TRBJ1-5, the V gene TRBV28; unclear D gene. This CDR3 is built from 16 residues. Germline CDR1 is MDHEN and CDR2 is SYDVKM. V was trimmed by 4 bases and J by 0 bases, leaving 13 bases between them. The CDR3 spells CASSSRDTYSNQPQHF. DNA for the CDR3: TGTGCCAGCAGTTCCCGAGACACGTATAGCAATCAGCCCCAGCATTTT.

The chain combines TRBV12-5 with TRBJ1-5, with D uncertain. The CDR3 is 15 amino acids. The germline V gene has CDR1 LGHNT and CDR2 FRNRAP. V lost 2 bases and J lost 0, with 8 bases in between. In DNA form, the CDR3 reads TGTGCTAGTGGTTTGCCCAGTGATAGCAATCAGCCCCAGCATTTT. This gives the protein CASGLPSDSNQPQHF. The full variable domain, with the rest looked up from reference TRBV12-5 and TRBJ1-5, is DARVTQTPRHKVTEMGQEVTMRCQPILGHNTVFWYRQTMMQGLELLAYFRNRAPLDDSGMPKDRFSAEMPDATLATLKIQPSEPRDSAVYFCASGLPSDSNQPQHFGDGTRLSIL.

This chain connects TRBV7-8 to TRBJ2-4; TRBD2 agrees at 8 bases. V lost 7 bases and J lost 5; bases outside the gene matches: 10. Germline V gene lookup returns CDR1 SGHVS and CDR2 FQNEAQ. This CDR3 has 15 residues. DNA for the CDR3: TGTGCCAGCACTTCGGGGGGACTAGGCCAAAACATTCAGTACTTC. Translating gives CASTSGGLGQNIQYF.

The rearrangement uses TRBV10-1 and TRBJ2-7, with TRBD2 as a possible D gene (5 bases). V was pared by 0 bases and J by 2 bases, with 14 bases between. Germline CDR1 is WNHNN and CDR2 is SYGVQD (reference sequence). CDR3 length: 16 amino acids. This CDR3 reads CASSESSPGGPYEQYF. In DNA form, the CDR3 reads TGCGCCAGCAGTGAGTCGAGTCCCGGAGGTCCCTACGAGCAGTACTTC.

The chain employs TRBV7-2 and TRBJ1-5; D may be TRBD1 (5 bases). The V and J ends lost 3 bases and 7 bases respectively, with 10 bases between them. The CDR3 totals 13 residues. The germline V gene has CDR1 SGHTA and CDR2 FQGNSA. The CDR3 bases are TGTGCCAGCAGCTTCTTCGGGGGACAGCCCCAGCATTTT. Translating it yields CASSFFGGQPQHF.

The chain couples TRBV2 to TRBJ1-1; tentatively, D is TRBD1 (5 bases). V lost 5 bases and J 2 bases, leaving 15 bases between the germline ends. Germline V lookup: CDR1 SNHLY, CDR2 FYNNEI. The CDR3 contains 15 residues. In DNA form, the CDR3 reads TGTGCCAGCAGTTCTAACAGGAAGTTCAACACTGAAGCTTTCTTT. Protein product: CASSSNRKFNTEAFF.

This sequence joins TRBV9 and TRBJ2-2, with D unclear. Trimming took off 0 bases at V and 2 bases at J, with 5 bases between the two ends. In germline, CDR1 is SGDLS, CDR2 YYNGEE. This CDR3 contains 14 residues. The CDR3 DNA follows: TGTGCCAGCAGCGTAGGGGGAAACACCGGGGAGCTGTTTTTT. Amino acids: CASSVGGNTGELFF.

V and J are TRBV7-2 and TRBJ1-3; D is unclear. The CDR3 runs 16 residues. Germline V gene data show CDR1 as SGHTA and CDR2 as FQGNSA. V was shortened by 2 bases and J by 4 bases, with 15 bases between the two germline ends. CDR3 DNA: TGTGCCAGCAGCTTACCCGGCCCAGGAGGCGGAAACACCATATATTTT. It encodes CASSLPGPGGGNTIYF.

This clone appeared once. The chain has TRBV6-5 and TRBJ1-1, with D possibly being TRBD1 (5 bases). V dropped 6 bases and J dropped 4 bases, with 18 bases sitting between them. Germline CDR1 MNHEY, CDR2 SVGAGI. The CDR3 length is 15 residues. CDR3 region: CASRPRGGRSTEAFF. In DNA form, the CDR3 reads TGTGCCAGCAGGCCACGGGGCGGGAGGAGCACTGAAGCTTTCTTT.

The V and J genes are TRBV27 and TRBJ1-2; TRBD1 matches at 7 bases. The germline CDR1 and CDR2 sequences are MNHEY and SMNVEV (reference sequence). V gave up 5 bases and J gave up 2 bases; unmatched junction bases: 14. This CDR3 contains 17 residues. For the CDR3, the DNA is TGTGCCAGCAGTGCAATAGTGGGGGACAGAGAAAACTATGGCTACACCTTC. It is translated as CASSAIVGDRENYGYTF.

The gene calls are TRBV29-1 and TRBJ2-1; 9 bases fit TRBD2. The V and J ends lost 7 bases and 4 bases, in that order; junction bases with no gene match: 14. The CDR3 is made up of 16 amino acids. Germline assignment: CDR1 SQVTM and CDR2 ANQGSEA. The CDR3 reads CSAKPPGLAGYNEQFF. In nucleotides, the CDR3 is TGCAGCGCCAAGCCCCCGGGACTAGCAGGTTACAATGAGCAGTTCTTC.

This chain connects TRBV27 to TRBJ1-1; no clear D gene. Per the germline V gene, CDR1 is MNHEY and CDR2 is SMNVEV (reference sequence). This CDR3 comprises 14 residues. Trimming took off 1 base at V and 6 bases at J, with 12 bases between the two ends. CDR3 DNA sequence: TGTGCCAGCAGTTTATTTGCTGACGCCCCTGAAGCTTTCTTT. It translates to CASSLFADAPEAFF.

The rearrangement joins TRBV4-1 to TRBJ1-1; D uncertain. The length of the CDR3 is 11 residues. Looked up from germline, CDR1 is MGHRA and CDR2 is YSYEKL. With 4 bases removed from V and 3 bases from J, the gap between germline ends came to 3 bases. The CDR3 region is CASSRDTEAFF. DNA of the CDR3: TGCGCCAGCAGCCGGGACACTGAAGCTTTCTTT.

This clone was observed once. The chain carries TRBV24-1 and TRBJ1-1; no firm D call. Per the germline V gene, CDR1 is KGHDR and CDR2 is SFDVKD. Trimming removed 0 bases from V and 7 bases from J, with 5 bases in between. The CDR3 extends over 12 amino acids. The CDR3 spells CATSDLDGEAFF. Here the CDR3 DNA reads TGTGCCACCAGTGATTTGGACGGTGAAGCTTTCTTT.

The genes are TRBV27 and TRBJ1-5; TRBD1 agrees at 7 bases. V lost 5 bases to trimming and J lost 6 bases; unmatched junction nucleotides: 13. The CDR3 runs 16 residues. Germline-derived CDR1 and CDR2 are MNHEY and SMNVEV (reference sequence). CDR3 in amino acids: CASSTGRGPWGQPQHF. The CDR3 nucleotides read TGTGCCAGCAGTACGGGGAGGGGGCCTTGGGGTCAGCCCCAGCATTTT.

The chain carries TRBV11-2 and TRBJ2-7, with D hard to call. CDR1 is SGHAT, CDR2 FQNNGV, per germline. V lost 2 bases and J 3 bases, leaving 5 bases between the germline ends. The CDR3 contains 12 residues. Here the CDR3 reads CASSLSVYEQYF. CDR3 bases: TGTGCCAGCAGCTTATCAGTCTACGAGCAGTACTTC.

This chain joins TRBV28 and TRBJ1-3, with D possibly TRBD1 on 6 matching bases. V lost 5 bases and J lost 4, with 15 bases in between. This CDR3 is built from 15 residues. Germline CDR1 and CDR2: MDHEN and SYDVKM. The CDR3 nucleotides read TGTGCCAGCAGTGCCAACAGGGAGTACGGAAACACCATATATTTT. Its translation: CASSANREYGNTIYF.